This entry features one TCR beta chain sequence. The antigen remains unidentified. The data stem from a study of cytomegalovirus exposure and HLA in healthy donors. In the PCR, 60 Vbeta and 13 Jbeta primers were used. Libraries were prepared by immunoSEQ multiplex PCR; TCRdb keeps only in-frame clonotypes and omits some of them. The data hold about 140,000 clones, with roughly 81% observed a single time. V lost 1 base and J 4 bases, leaving 6 bases between the germline ends. This CDR3 region has 12 residues. Germline V lookup: CDR1 SGHTS, CDR2 YDEGEE. Study conclusions and caveats: Later analysis identified a missense DCLRE1C variant that was linked to TCR beta V- and J-gene trimming. In presence/absence analyses, roughly uniform sequencing depth across donors was assumed.

This rearrangement joins TRBV5-8 to TRBJ2-7; D is uncertain. The origin of this receptor is a female donor in good health and CMV-seronegative. Sequenced material: PBMCs. CDR3 sequence (DNA): TGTGCCAGCAGCTTGCCCGGTTACGAGCAGTACTTC. Protein product: CASSLPGYEQYF.